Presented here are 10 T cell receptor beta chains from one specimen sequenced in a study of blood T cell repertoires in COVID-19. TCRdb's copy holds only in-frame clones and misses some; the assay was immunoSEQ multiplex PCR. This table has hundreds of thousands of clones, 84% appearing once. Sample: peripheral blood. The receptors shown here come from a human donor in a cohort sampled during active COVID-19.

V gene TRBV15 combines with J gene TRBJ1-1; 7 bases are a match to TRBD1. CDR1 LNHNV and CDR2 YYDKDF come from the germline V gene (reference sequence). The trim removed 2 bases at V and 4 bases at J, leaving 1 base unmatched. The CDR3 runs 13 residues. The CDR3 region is CATSRKGATEAFF. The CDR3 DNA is TGTGCCACCAGCAGAAAGGGGGCCACTGAAGCTTTCTTT. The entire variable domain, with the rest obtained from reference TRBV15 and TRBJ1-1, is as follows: DAMVIQNPRYQVTQFGKPVTLSCSQTLNHNVMYWYQQKSSQAPKLLFHYYDKDFNNEADTPDNFQSRRPNTSFCFLDIRSPGLGDTAMYLCATSRKGATEAFFGQGTRLTVV.

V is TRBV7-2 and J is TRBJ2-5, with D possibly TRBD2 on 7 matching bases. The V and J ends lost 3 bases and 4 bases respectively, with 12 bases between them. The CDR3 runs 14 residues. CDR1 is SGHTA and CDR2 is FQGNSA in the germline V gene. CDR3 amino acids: CASSLQGRGETQYF. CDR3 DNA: TGTGCCAGCAGCTTGCAGGGGAGGGGAGAGACCCAGTACTTC.

CDR3: CASSPHRDSADTQYF. CDR3 in DNA: TGTGCCAGCAGCCCCCACCGGGACAGCGCAGATACGCAGTATTTT. The chain carries TRBV6-2 or TRBV6-3 and TRBJ2-3, with 7 bases that match TRBD1. This CDR3 is built from 15 residues. Germline V gives CDR1 MNHEY, CDR2 SVGEGT. With 6 bases clipped from V and 4 bases from J, the junction kept 10 bases outside the gene matches.

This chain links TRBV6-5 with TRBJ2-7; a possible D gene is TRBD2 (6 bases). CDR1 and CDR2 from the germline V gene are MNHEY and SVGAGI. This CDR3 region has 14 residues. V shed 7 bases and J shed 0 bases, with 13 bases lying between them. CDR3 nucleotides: TGTGCCAGCACCCGTTGGCGGGGCTCCTACGAGCAGTACTTC. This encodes CASTRWRGSYEQYF.

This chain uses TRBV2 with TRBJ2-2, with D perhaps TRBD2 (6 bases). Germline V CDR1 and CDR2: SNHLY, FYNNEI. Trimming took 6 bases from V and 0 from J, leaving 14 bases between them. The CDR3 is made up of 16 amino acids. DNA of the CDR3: TGTGCCAGCAGGGAGGGAACGGTTTCGAACACCGGGGAGCTGTTTTTT. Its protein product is CASREGTVSNTGELFF.

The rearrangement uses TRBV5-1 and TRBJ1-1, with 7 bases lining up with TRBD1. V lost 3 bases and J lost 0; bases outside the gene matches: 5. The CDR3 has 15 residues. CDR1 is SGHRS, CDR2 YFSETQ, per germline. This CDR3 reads CASSWTGQMNTEAFF. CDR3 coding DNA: TGCGCCAGCAGCTGGACAGGACAGATGAACACTGAAGCTTTCTTT.

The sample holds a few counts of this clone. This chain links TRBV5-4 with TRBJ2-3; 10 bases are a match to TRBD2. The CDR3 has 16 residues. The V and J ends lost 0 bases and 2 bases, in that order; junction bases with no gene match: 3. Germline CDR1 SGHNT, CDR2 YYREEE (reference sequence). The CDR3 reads CASSLASGSTTDTQYF. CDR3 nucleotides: TGTGCCAGCAGCTTGGCTAGCGGGAGTACCACAGATACGCAGTATTTT.

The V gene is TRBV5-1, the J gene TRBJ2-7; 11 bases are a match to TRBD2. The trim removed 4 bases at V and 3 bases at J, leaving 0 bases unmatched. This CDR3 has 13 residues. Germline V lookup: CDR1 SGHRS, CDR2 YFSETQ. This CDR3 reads CASSGLAGYEQYF. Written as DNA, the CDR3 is TGCGCCAGCAGCGGACTAGCGGGCTACGAGCAGTACTTC.

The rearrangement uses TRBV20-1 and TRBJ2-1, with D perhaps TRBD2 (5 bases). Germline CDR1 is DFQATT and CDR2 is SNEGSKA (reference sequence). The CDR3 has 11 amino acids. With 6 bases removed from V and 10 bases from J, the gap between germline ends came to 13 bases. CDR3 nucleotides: TGCAGTGCCACTCCCTGGGAGGAGCAGTTCTTC. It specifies CSATPWEEQFF.

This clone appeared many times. In nucleotides, the CDR3 is TGCGCCAGCAGCCAAGGTCCGCGTGAATTCTATGGCTACACCTTC. It is translated as CASSQGPREFYGYTF. The rearrangement uses TRBV4-1 and TRBJ1-2; D is unclear. This CDR3 is built from 15 residues. Between the trimmed V and J ends, which lost 1 base and 4 bases, there was a span of 13 bases. Germline lookup yields CDR1 MGHRA and CDR2 YSYEKL.